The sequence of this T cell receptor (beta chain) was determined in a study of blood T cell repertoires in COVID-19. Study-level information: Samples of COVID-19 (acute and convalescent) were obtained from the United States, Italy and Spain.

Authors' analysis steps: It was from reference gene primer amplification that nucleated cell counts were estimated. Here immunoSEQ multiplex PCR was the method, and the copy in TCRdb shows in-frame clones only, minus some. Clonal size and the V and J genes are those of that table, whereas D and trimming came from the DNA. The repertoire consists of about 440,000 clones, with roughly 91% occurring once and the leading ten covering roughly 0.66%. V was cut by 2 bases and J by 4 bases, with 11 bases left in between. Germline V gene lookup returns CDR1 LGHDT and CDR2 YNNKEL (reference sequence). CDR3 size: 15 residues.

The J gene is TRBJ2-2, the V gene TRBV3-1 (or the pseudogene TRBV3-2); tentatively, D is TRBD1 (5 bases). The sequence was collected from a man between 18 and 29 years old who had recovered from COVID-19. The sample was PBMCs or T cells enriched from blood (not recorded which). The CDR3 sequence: CASSQRPTGTGELFF. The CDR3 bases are TGTGCCAGCAGCCAACGACCAACAGGCACCGGGGAGCTGTTTTTT.